This T cell receptor beta chain was identified during a study of blood T cell repertoires in COVID-19. About the study: COVID-19 samples, acute and convalescent, were from the United States, Italy and Spain.

Participants spanned ages about 18 to 100 years and resided in 20 to 30 US areas. In assigning cohorts, the study relied on participant-reported clinical history. In the original workflow: Reference gene primer amplification in the assay estimated nucleated cell counts. Sequenced by immunoSEQ multiplex PCR; TCRdb stores in-frame clones only, minus some. That table supplies the V and J calls and clone size; D and trimming were determined from the DNA. Of around 50,000 clones listed, about 72% are singletons. V lost 3 bases, J lost 6 bases, and 4 bases lay in between. This CDR3 is built from 11 residues. The germline V gene has CDR1 SEHNR and CDR2 FQNEAQ (reference sequence).

The material sequenced was PBMCs or T cells enriched from blood (not recorded which). This TCR was recovered from a woman aged 45 to 65 with acute COVID-19. The chain combines TRBV7-9 with TRBJ2-3; D ambiguous. For the CDR3, the DNA is TGTGCCAGCAGCTTCAGGGATACGCAGTATTTT. Its protein product is CASSFRDTQYF.